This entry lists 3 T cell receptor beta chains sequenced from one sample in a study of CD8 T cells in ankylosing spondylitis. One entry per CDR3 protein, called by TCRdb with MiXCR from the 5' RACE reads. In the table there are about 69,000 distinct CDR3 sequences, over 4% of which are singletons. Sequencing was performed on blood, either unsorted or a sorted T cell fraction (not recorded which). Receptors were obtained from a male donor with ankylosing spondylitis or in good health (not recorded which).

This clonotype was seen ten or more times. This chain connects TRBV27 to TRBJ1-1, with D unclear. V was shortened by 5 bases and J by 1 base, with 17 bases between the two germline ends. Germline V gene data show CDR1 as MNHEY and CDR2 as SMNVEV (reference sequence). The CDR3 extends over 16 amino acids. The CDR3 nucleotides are TGTGCCAGCAGTCTCCTGGGTCCAGAAGGGAACACTGAAGCTTTCTTT. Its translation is CASSLLGPEGNTEAFF.

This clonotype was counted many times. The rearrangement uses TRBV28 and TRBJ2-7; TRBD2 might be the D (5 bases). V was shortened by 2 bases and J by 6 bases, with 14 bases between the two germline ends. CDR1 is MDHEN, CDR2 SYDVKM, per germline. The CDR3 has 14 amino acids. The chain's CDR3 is CASSLNEGLGEQYF. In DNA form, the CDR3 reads TGTGCCAGCAGTTTAAATGAGGGCCTGGGCGAGCAGTACTTC.

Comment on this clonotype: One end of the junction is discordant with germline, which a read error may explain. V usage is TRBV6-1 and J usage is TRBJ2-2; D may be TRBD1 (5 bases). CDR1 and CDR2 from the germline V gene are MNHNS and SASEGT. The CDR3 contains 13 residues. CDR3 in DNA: TGTGCCACCGCGGACACCAACACCGCGGAGCTGTTTTTT. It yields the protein CATADTNTAELFF.